This T cell receptor (beta chain) was documented in a study of glioma-infiltrating T cells after dendritic cell vaccination. This clone was seen only a few times. The CDR3 length is 13 residues. V dropped 3 bases and J dropped 1 base, with 6 bases sitting between them. The germline V gene encodes CDR1 MGHDK and CDR2 SYGVNS. Before vaccination, two weeks after the third vaccination, and at progression, PBMC were collected. Profiled with immunoSEQ multiplex PCR; TCRdb holds only in-frame clones, not every one. The sample consists of some 70,000 clones, under 90% of them appearing once. The rearrangement uses TRBV25-1 and TRBJ1-1, with a possible D match to TRBD1 (5 bases). The sequence was obtained from a human donor with glioblastoma. The material sequenced was blood, taken before dendritic cell vaccination. CDR3 residues: CASSEGGNTEAFF. The DNA for the CDR3 is TGTGCCAGCAGTGAGGGGGGGAACACTGAAGCTTTCTTT.